This is a list of T cell receptor beta chains from one sample in a study of control samples from healthy donors and cancer patients. Some clones are missing from TCRdb's copy, which holds only in-frame ones; the method was immunoSEQ multiplex PCR. The table includes about 90,000 clones, 75% to 95% detected once. Source material: blood. The source of these receptors is a woman aged 18 to 35 in good health. The CDR3 runs from the conserved cysteine through the conserved F or W.

V gene	CDR3 protein
TRBV9	CASSEVPHSRGGHGYTF
TRBV5-1	CASRLQEGTSRSEAFF
TRBV27	CASKGGTQPYEQYF
TRBV27	CATSPGALNYGYTF
TRBV4-1	CASSQRQTGSGDSPLHF
TRBV27	CASSLVGVDTEAFF
TRBV7-7	CASRPGQENTEAFF
TRBV19	CASSKAGGNEQYF
TRBV5-1	CASSTMLGMNTEAFF
TRBV6-5	CASRNSGGADTQYF
TRBV24-1	CATSDPGLGQGQHF
TRBV2	CASRRAGGKETQYF
TRBV10-3	CAIRGGGSNQPQHF
TRBV29-1	CSVPLGQKQYF
TRBV6-5	CASSYLGITDTQYF
TRBV3-1/TRBV3-2	CASSPLLAGGPDTQYF
TRBV27	CASRQGAATNEKLFF
TRBV25-1	CASSDSYEQYF
TRBV19	CASSTRSSYGYTF
TRBV12-3/TRBV12-4	CASSLEAAQPQHF